These 27 T cell receptor beta chains came from one sample sequenced in a study of T-cell reconstitution after alpha-beta-depleted transplantation in children. Unique molecular identifiers were used to barcode this TCRbeta library. Each CDR3 protein is one row after TCRdb ran MiXCR on the PCR reads. The sample includes around 800,000 distinct CDR3 sequences, approximately 15% of them seen just once. This sample comprised PBMCs, mostly from graft donor cells, obtained 360 days after TCRalphabeta/CD19-depleted stem cell transplant. The receptors were sampled from a male patient between 5 and 17 years old who had a stem cell transplant for acute lymphoblastic leukemia, so the T cells may come from the graft donor.

The chain uses TRBV28 and TRBJ2-5; D may be TRBD1 (6 bases). This CDR3 region has 14 residues. Germline V gene data show CDR1 as MDHEN and CDR2 as SYDVKM. V was cut by 2 bases and J by 3 bases, with 10 bases left in between. The CDR3 loop reads CASSLRQAEETQYF. CDR3 nucleotide sequence: TGTGCCAGCAGTTTACGACAGGCCGAAGAGACCCAGTACTTC.

The gene calls are TRBV3-1 and TRBJ2-4, with D possibly called TRBD1 or TRBD2 (5 bases each). Germline assignment: CDR1 LGHDT and CDR2 YNNKEL (reference sequence). The CDR3 extends over 14 amino acids. Trimming pared 1 base from V and 8 bases from J, leaving 12 bases between. In DNA form, the CDR3 reads TGTGCCAGCAGCCAAGGAGTAAGAGGGGACATTCAGTACTTC. Amino acid sequence: CASSQGVRGDIQYF.

The chain carries TRBV12-3 or TRBV12-4 and TRBJ2-1; the match to TRBD2 covers 13 bases. J gave up 9 bases and V 5 bases, and 22 bases lay outside the gene matches. CDR3 length: 20 amino acids. Here the CDR3 DNA reads TGTGCCAGCAGTCGAAGTCAACTAGCGGGAGGGCCTAATTTGTACGGTGAGCAGTTCTTC. Translated: CASSRSQLAGGPNLYGEQFF.

The J gene is TRBJ2-2, the V gene TRBV7-6; no reliable D call. V was cut by 5 bases and J by 6 bases, with 7 bases left in between. Germline-derived CDR1 and CDR2 are SGHVS and FNYEAQ. The CDR3 sequence is 12 residues long. CDR3 residues: CASSPWSGELFF. In nucleotides, the CDR3 is TGTGCCAGCAGCCCATGGTCCGGGGAGCTGTTTTTT. The full variable domain, in which reference TRBV7-6 and TRBJ2-2 provide the parts outside the CDR3, is GAGVSQSPRYKVTKRGQDVALRCDPISGHVSLYWYRQALGQGPEFLTYFNYEAQQDKSGLPNDRFSAERPEGSISTLTIQRTEQRDSAMYRCASSPWSGELFFGEGSRLTVL.

The rearrangement links TRBV20-1 to TRBJ2-1; maybe TRBD2 (7 bases). CDR1 is DFQATT and CDR2 is SNEGSKA in the germline V gene (reference sequence). Trimming shortened V by 5 bases and J by 0 bases, and 11 bases separated the two germline ends. The CDR3 length is 14 residues. The CDR3 loop is CSASRGASYNEQFF. Written as DNA, the CDR3 is TGCAGTGCTTCCCGGGGGGCCTCCTACAATGAGCAGTTCTTC.

This chain uses TRBV18 with TRBJ2-3; D may be TRBD2 (6 bases). Germline CDR1 reads KGHSH; CDR2 reads LQKENI. The CDR3 is 13 residues long. The ends were cut back, 1 base at V and 14 bases at J, with 16 bases in the middle. Written as DNA, the CDR3 is TGTGCCAGCTCACCACGGGACTCCGGGGCATGGTATTTT. Protein sequence: CASSPRDSGAWYF.

This clonotype was seen more than once but under ten times. V usage is TRBV18 and J usage is TRBJ1-1; 7 positions match TRBD1. Germline V gives CDR1 KGHSH, CDR2 LQKENI. V gave up 1 base and J gave up 10 bases; unmatched junction bases: 6. The CDR3 extends over 13 amino acids. CDR3 protein: CASSPLIDRAAFF. DNA of the CDR3: TGTGCCAGCTCACCACTGATCGACAGGGCAGCTTTCTTT.

This clonotype has just a few counts. The genes are TRBV24-1 and TRBJ2-3; 9 positions agree with TRBD2. Germline V CDR1 and CDR2: KGHDR, SFDVKD. The CDR3 has 17 amino acids. Losses at the gene ends were 2 bases for V and 4 bases for J; bases not matched to a gene: 9. Here the CDR3 DNA reads TGTGCCACCAGTGATTCTGGCGGGAGGGCCATCGCAGATACGCAGTATTTT. Its protein is CATSDSGGRAIADTQYF.

The rearrangement uses TRBV19 and TRBJ2-1; D is perhaps TRBD1 (5 bases). CDR3 length: 13 residues. Germline CDR1 and CDR2: LNHDA and SQIVND (reference sequence). Deletions cut 4 bases from V and 7 bases from J, with 11 bases between. The CDR3 sequence is CASSRTPGNEQFF. The CDR3 DNA follows: TGTGCCAGTAGTAGGACACCTGGGAATGAGCAGTTCTTC.

This clonotype was seen ten or more times. This chain uses TRBV5-1 with TRBJ2-1, with a tentative D call TRBD2 (6 bases). V lost 2 bases and J 3 bases, leaving 9 bases between the germline ends. This CDR3 comprises 14 residues. Germline CDR1 is SGHRS and CDR2 is YFSETQ. The CDR3, as DNA: TGCGCCAGCAGCTTTGCGGGACGCTACAATGAGCAGTTCTTC. As protein: CASSFAGRYNEQFF.

This clonotype was observed at least ten times. This chain joins TRBV9 and TRBJ2-3; D is unresolved. Per the germline V gene, CDR1 is SGDLS and CDR2 is YYNGEE. V was clipped by 0 bases and J by 5 bases, with 7 bases between them. The CDR3 sequence is 13 residues long. CDR3 amino acids: CASSVVRQDTQYF. The CDR3, as DNA: TGTGCCAGCAGCGTAGTTCGTCAAGATACGCAGTATTTT.

This clonotype was detected many times. The rearrangement joins TRBV6-5 to TRBJ2-3; D call uncertain. The CDR3 totals 15 residues. Germline V gene lookup returns CDR1 MNHEY and CDR2 SVGAGI. The V and J ends lost 0 bases and 8 bases respectively, with 15 bases between them. CDR3 sequence (DNA): TGTGCCAGCAGTTACTCGAGTGCTAGTCGTGGTACGCAGTATTTT. It specifies CASSYSSASRGTQYF.

The chain employs TRBV20-1 and TRBJ2-7; 9 positions match TRBD2. The V gene's germline CDR1 is DFQATT and CDR2 SNEGSKA (reference sequence). V trimming: 3 bases; J trimming: 3 bases; junction bases outside the gene matches: 9. This CDR3 comprises 15 residues. The CDR3 bases are TGCAGTGCTAGTGATGCGGGACTAGCCCTCTACGAGCAGTACTTC. The encoded protein is CSASDAGLALYEQYF.

V gene TRBV29-1 combines with J gene TRBJ1-2, with no clear D. V lost 4 bases to trimming and J lost 1 base, with 4 bases between them. The CDR3 extends over 11 amino acids. Germline CDR1 and CDR2: SQVTM and ANQGSEA. CDR3 nucleotide sequence: TGCAGCGTTGGGGTTAACTATGGCTACACCTTC. This codes for CSVGVNYGYTF.

This clonotype has just a few counts. The genes are TRBV29-1 and TRBJ1-4, with D hard to call. Germline-derived CDR1 and CDR2 are SQVTM and ANQGSEA. V lost 7 bases, J lost 5 bases, and 11 bases lay in between. The CDR3 is 12 amino acids. The CDR3: CSGRGRNEKLFF. Written as DNA, the CDR3 is TGCAGCGGCCGTGGGCGAAATGAAAAACTGTTTTTT.

This clonotype has a count of ten or more. The chain carries TRBV29-1 and TRBJ2-2; D unresolved. V was cut by 3 bases and J by 8 bases, with 7 bases left in between. Germline V CDR1 and CDR2: SQVTM, ANQGSEA. The CDR3 sequence is 11 residues long. CDR3 amino acids: CSVDRIGELFF. The CDR3 bases are TGCAGCGTTGATCGGATAGGGGAGCTGTTTTTT.

This clonotype came up a few times. This chain joins TRBV12-3 or TRBV12-4 and TRBJ2-1; maybe TRBD2 (5 bases). The CDR3 has 12 amino acids. The V and J ends lost 3 bases and 12 bases respectively, with 12 bases between them. CDR3 region: CASSLEANRQFF. DNA of the CDR3: TGTGCCAGCAGTTTGGAGGCCAATAGGCAGTTCTTC.

This rearrangement joins TRBV20-1 to TRBJ2-5; tentatively, D is TRBD1 or TRBD2 (5 bases each). The germline V and J ends were trimmed by 6 bases and 5 bases, with 16 bases remaining between them. Per the germline V gene, CDR1 is DFQATT and CDR2 is SNEGSKA (reference sequence). This CDR3 has 13 amino acids. CDR3 in amino acids: CSALGTTSETQYF. CDR3 in DNA: TGCAGTGCGCTGGGGACGACGTCGGAGACCCAGTACTTC.

This chain connects TRBV10-3 to TRBJ2-7; D tentatively fits TRBD1 or TRBD2 (5 bases each). The germline V gene encodes CDR1 ENHRY and CDR2 SYGVKD. Deletions cut 2 bases from V and 2 bases from J, with 13 bases between. This CDR3 comprises 15 residues. CDR3 sequence (DNA): TGTGCCATCAGTGAGGCCCTCGGGGCCACCTACGAGCAGTACTTC. The encoded protein is CAISEALGATYEQYF.

This clonotype has just a few counts. V gene TRBV25-1 combines with J gene TRBJ2-3; 8 bases align to TRBD2. The CDR3 runs 15 residues. CDR1 MGHDK and CDR2 SYGVNS come from the germline V gene. Unmatched junction bases numbered 9, after V lost 8 bases and J lost 2 bases. The CDR3, as DNA: TGTGCCAGCCAAGGGGCGGGAGGCTCCACAGATACGCAGTATTTT. Translating gives CASQGAGGSTDTQYF.

This chain uses TRBV27 with TRBJ2-5; D is possibly TRBD1 (5 bases). CDR1 and CDR2 (germline): MNHEY, SMNVEV (reference sequence). V was cut by 7 bases and J by 1 base, with 13 bases left in between. The length of the CDR3 is 14 residues. The CDR3 DNA reads as TGTGCCAGCAACCGCCAGGGTGTCCAAGAGACCCAGTACTTC. Its protein is CASNRQGVQETQYF.

This clonotype was recorded a few times. J is TRBJ2-1 and V is TRBV24-1; 11 bases line up with TRBD2. Per germline, CDR1 KGHDR and CDR2 SFDVKD. Trimming removed 9 bases from V and 10 bases from J; junction bases left unmatched: 10. This CDR3 contains 14 residues. The CDR3 loop reads CATAGTSGSGEQFF. The CDR3 nucleotides read TGTGCCACCGCCGGGACTAGCGGCAGCGGGGAGCAGTTCTTC.

This clonotype was observed a few times. A read error may account for a junction end that differs from germline. The chain joins TRBV20-1 to TRBJ1-1; tentative D call: TRBD1 (5 bases). The CDR3 is 9 residues long. Germline V lookup: CDR1 DFQATT, CDR2 SNEGSKA (reference sequence). The CDR3 DNA follows: TGCAGCCCGGACACTAAAGCTTTCTTT. Translating gives CSPDTKAFF.

This chain connects TRBV5-1 to TRBJ2-1, with D possibly TRBD1 on 6 matching bases. V lost 2 bases and J 5 bases, leaving 11 bases between the germline ends. The length of the CDR3 is 14 residues. Looked up from germline, CDR1 is SGHRS and CDR2 is YFSETQ. In DNA, the CDR3 is TGCGCCAGCAGCTTAGGACAGAGCAACAATGAGCAGTTCTTC. This encodes CASSLGQSNNEQFF.

This chain links TRBV6-5 with TRBJ2-7, with 9 bases aligning to TRBD2. V lost 2 bases, J lost 6 bases, and 11 bases stayed unmatched. The CDR3 has 16 amino acids. Germline CDR1 and CDR2: MNHEY and SVGAGI. The CDR3 here is CASSYLPASGKGEQYF. The CDR3 coding sequence is TGTGCCAGCAGTTACCTCCCTGCTAGCGGGAAGGGCGAGCAGTACTTC.

The J gene is TRBJ2-1, the V gene TRBV20-1, with a possible D match to TRBD2 (6 bases). This CDR3 spans 15 amino acids. The germline CDR1 and CDR2 sequences are DFQATT and SNEGSKA (reference sequence). V was pared by 0 bases and J by 8 bases, with 17 bases between. CDR3 amino acids: CSAREWRERQDEQFF. Here the CDR3 DNA reads TGCAGTGCTAGAGAGTGGCGGGAACGCCAGGATGAGCAGTTCTTC.

The table lists this clonotype with a few counts. The chain recombines TRBV12-3 or TRBV12-4 with TRBJ1-1; D gene ambiguous. V shed 0 bases and J shed 3 bases, with 8 bases lying between them. This CDR3 region has 14 residues. The CDR3 nucleotides are TGTGCCAGCAGTTTAGCGAAGTGGGACACTGAAGCTTTCTTT. Its protein is CASSLAKWDTEAFF.